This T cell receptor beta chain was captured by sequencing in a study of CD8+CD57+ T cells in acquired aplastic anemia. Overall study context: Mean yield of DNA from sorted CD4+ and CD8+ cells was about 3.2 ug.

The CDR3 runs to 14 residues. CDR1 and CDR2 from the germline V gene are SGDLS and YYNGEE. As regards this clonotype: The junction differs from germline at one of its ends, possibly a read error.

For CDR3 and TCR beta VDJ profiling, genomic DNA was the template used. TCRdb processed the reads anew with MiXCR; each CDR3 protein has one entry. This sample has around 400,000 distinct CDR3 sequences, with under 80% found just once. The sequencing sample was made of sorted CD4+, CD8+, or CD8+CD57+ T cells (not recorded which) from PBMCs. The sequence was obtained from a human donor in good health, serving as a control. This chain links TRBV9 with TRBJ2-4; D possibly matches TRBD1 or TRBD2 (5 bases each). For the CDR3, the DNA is TGTGCCAGCAGCGTGTCGGGGCCAGTATACATGCAGTACTTC. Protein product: CASSVSGPVYMQYF.